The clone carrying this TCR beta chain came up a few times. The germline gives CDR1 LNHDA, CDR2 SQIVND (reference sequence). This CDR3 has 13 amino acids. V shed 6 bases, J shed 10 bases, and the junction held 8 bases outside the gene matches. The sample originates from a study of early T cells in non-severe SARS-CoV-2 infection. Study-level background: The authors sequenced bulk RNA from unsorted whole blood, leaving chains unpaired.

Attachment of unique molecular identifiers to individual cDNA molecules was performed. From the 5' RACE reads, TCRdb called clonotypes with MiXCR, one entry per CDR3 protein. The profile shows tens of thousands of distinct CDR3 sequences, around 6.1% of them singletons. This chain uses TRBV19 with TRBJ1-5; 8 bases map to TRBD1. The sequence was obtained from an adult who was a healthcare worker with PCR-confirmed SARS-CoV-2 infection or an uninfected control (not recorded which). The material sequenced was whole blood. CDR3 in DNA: TGTGCCAGTAGAGGGACAGGAGTCTTCCCCCAGCATTTT. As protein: CASRGTGVFPQHF.